This T cell receptor beta chain was recovered during a study of T cells in Graves' hyperthyroidism and ophthalmopathy. There were TCR beta CDR3 regions amplified from RNA transcripts. In the first-round RT-PCR of the TCR CDR3, the HTBI primer set was used. TCRdb re-called the multiplex PCR reads through MiXCR, storing one row per CDR3 protein. The sample shows 600,000 to 650,000 distinct CDR3 sequences, roughly 20% of them seen only once. Patients were excluded because of uncontrolled infection, other autoimmune disease, pregnancy or lactation. Germline assignment: CDR1 SGHKS and CDR2 YYEKEE (reference sequence). This CDR3 has 15 residues. After removal of 4 bases from V and 7 bases from J, the junction contained 11 bases not matched to a gene.

This clonotype was sampled from a man aged 30-40 years with Graves' ophthalmopathy. The chain combines TRBV5-5 with TRBJ2-7, with 10 bases aligning to TRBD2. Sequencing was performed on blood. The CDR3 DNA reads as TGTGCCAGCAGCCGTCTAGCGGGAGCTACCAATGAGCAGTACTTC. Translating it yields CASSRLAGATNEQYF. The full variable domain, in which reference TRBV5-5 and TRBJ2-7 provide the parts outside the CDR3, is DAGVTQSPTHLIKTRGQQVTLRCSPISGHKSVSWYQQVLGQGPQFIFQYYEKEERGRGNFPDRFSARQFPNYSSELNVNALLLGDSALYLCASSRLAGATNEQYFGPGTRLTVT.